The 24 T cell receptor beta chains below all came from one sample that was sequenced in a study of blood T cell repertoires in COVID-19. The table came from immunoSEQ multiplex PCR; TCRdb's copy has only in-frame clones and leaves some out. The sample has 300,000 to 500,000 clones; over 75% are singletons. Sequencing was carried out using PBMCs or T cells enriched from blood (not recorded which). These receptors were collected from a woman in her twenties or thirties with acute COVID-19.

This rearrangement joins TRBV5-1 to TRBJ1-4, with 8 bases aligning to TRBD1. This CDR3 contains 17 residues. From germline, CDR1 is SGHRS and CDR2 YFSETQ. Trimming at V came to 4 bases and at J to 7 bases, leaving 15 bases not matched to a gene. The CDR3 region has the DNA TGCGCCAGCAGCCCGGGAACCCAAGCAGGGGGCACTGAAAAACTGTTTTTT. Translated, it gives CASSPGTQAGGTEKLFF.

In its sample, this clone was seen once. This chain joins TRBV5-8 and TRBJ2-3; 8 bases align to TRBD1. Germline V gives CDR1 SGHTS, CDR2 YDEGEE. V was clipped by 1 base and J by 7 bases; unmatched bases: 11. This CDR3 is 16 amino acids long. The CDR3 region is CASSLWGQATSHTQYF. For the CDR3, the DNA is TGTGCCAGCAGCTTGTGGGGACAGGCCACTAGCCATACGCAGTATTTT.

As to this clone: At the DNA level, this CDR3 is encoded by other sequences in the same sample as well. The rearrangement links TRBV9 to TRBJ1-2, with 8 positions matching TRBD1. CDR3 length: 14 residues. After removal of 0 bases from V and 4 bases from J, the junction contained 2 bases not matched to a gene. Germline CDR1 reads SGDLS; CDR2 reads YYNGEE. The CDR3 bases are TGTGCCAGCAGCGTAGGACAGGGGTCCTATGGCTACACCTTC. The encoded protein is CASSVGQGSYGYTF.

The V gene is TRBV24-1, the J gene TRBJ1-5; 11 nucleotides match TRBD1. V dropped 4 bases and J dropped 7; count of bases not matched to a gene: 8. The germline gives CDR1 KGHDR, CDR2 SFDVKD. The CDR3 extends over 16 amino acids. In DNA form, the CDR3 reads TGTGCCACCAGTGACTCGGGACAGGGGGGAGGACAGCCCCAGCATTTT. It specifies CATSDSGQGGGQPQHF.

V usage is TRBV5-6 and J usage is TRBJ1-6; D remains unclear. The CDR3 totals 15 residues. V gave up 0 bases and J gave up 0 bases, with 4 bases separating them. Germline V CDR1 and CDR2: SGHDT, YYEEEE. The CDR3 here is CASSLDRSYNSPLHF. The CDR3 DNA reads TGTGCCAGCAGCTTGGATCGCTCCTATAATTCACCCCTCCACTTT.

This chain joins TRBV7-2 and TRBJ1-2; tentative D call: TRBD1 (5 bases). V lost 1 base and J lost 4, with 16 bases in between. The CDR3 length is 16 residues. Germline values: CDR1 SGHTA, CDR2 FQGNSA. The CDR3 DNA follows: TGTGCCAGCAGCTTAGGGGTTTCTACAGGCGTCTATGGCTACACCTTC. As protein: CASSLGVSTGVYGYTF.

The chain carries TRBV2 and TRBJ2-7; TRBD1 might be the D (6 bases). V lost 5 bases, J lost 6 bases, and 17 bases lay in between. The germline V gene has CDR1 SNHLY and CDR2 FYNNEI. This CDR3 is 14 amino acids long. In DNA, the CDR3 is TGTGCCAGCAGTCTCCACTTAGGACAGCGCGAGCAGTACTTC. It encodes CASSLHLGQREQYF.

This clone was seen a handful of times. V is TRBV2 and J is TRBJ1-5; the D is unclear. This CDR3 comprises 13 residues. The ends were cut back, 6 bases at V and 6 bases at J, with 12 bases in the middle. Germline assignment: CDR1 SNHLY and CDR2 FYNNEI. CDR3 coding DNA: TGTGCCAGCAGGGAGGGTGAGGGTCAGCCCCAGCATTTT. Encoded protein: CASREGEGQPQHF.

The chain couples TRBV5-5 to TRBJ1-5; no clear D gene. V dropped 0 bases and J dropped 0 bases, with 10 bases sitting between them. This CDR3 comprises 16 residues. From germline, CDR1 is SGHKS and CDR2 YYEKEE (reference sequence). For the CDR3, the DNA is TGTGCCAGCAGCTTGGGAGACTCCCCTAGCAATCAGCCCCAGCATTTT. It yields the protein CASSLGDSPSNQPQHF. Full variable domain (missing parts from reference TRBV5-5 and TRBJ1-5): DAGVTQSPTHLIKTRGQQVTLRCSPISGHKSVSWYQQVLGQGPQFIFQYYEKEERGRGNFPDRFSARQFPNYSSELNVNALLLGDSALYLCASSLGDSPSNQPQHFGDGTRLSIL.

J is TRBJ2-3 and V is TRBV2; TRBD1 matches 8 bases. The CDR3 has 15 amino acids. J lost 2 bases, V lost 6 bases, and 7 bases had no gene match. Germline CDR1 SNHLY, CDR2 FYNNEI. The CDR3 here is CASRRTGTDTDTQYF. CDR3 DNA sequence: TGTGCCAGCAGAAGGACAGGGACGGACACAGATACGCAGTATTTT.

The V and J genes are TRBV18 and TRBJ1-1, with 7 nucleotides matching TRBD1. The CDR3 covers 15 residues. After removal of 3 bases from V and 4 bases from J, the junction contained 8 bases not matched to a gene. Germline V gene sequence: CDR1 KGHSH, CDR2 LQKENI. The CDR3 protein is CASSPRTGGGTEAFF. CDR3 coding DNA: TGTGCCAGCTCACCCAGGACAGGCGGCGGCACTGAAGCTTTCTTT.

The chain recombines TRBV13 with TRBJ2-2; 15 bases match TRBD2. J lost 6 bases, V lost 3 bases, and 2 bases had no gene match. CDR3 length: 16 amino acids. CDR1 PRHDT and CDR2 FYEKMQ come from the germline V gene (reference sequence). The CDR3 coding sequence is TGTGCCAGCAGCTTCAGGACTAGCGGGGGGGCCGGGGAGCTGTTTTTT. This translates into CASSFRTSGGAGELFF.

J is TRBJ1-1 and V is TRBV6-1; D may be TRBD1 (5 bases). The CDR3 has 18 residues. The V end lost 2 bases, the J end lost 0 bases, and 19 bases lay between the germline ends. The germline gives CDR1 MNHNS, CDR2 SASEGT. CDR3 sequence reads: CASSESHPVRTLNTEAFF. The CDR3 bases are TGTGCCAGCAGTGAATCCCACCCGGTTCGGACACTGAACACTGAAGCTTTCTTT.

The gene calls are TRBV24-1 and TRBJ1-1; D not resolved. This CDR3 spans 13 amino acids. Trimming shortened V by 12 bases and J by 4 bases, and 17 bases separated the two germline ends. CDR1 and CDR2 from the germline V gene are KGHDR and SFDVKD. CDR3 in amino acids: CAPREGPGTEAFF. The CDR3, as DNA: TGTGCCCCTCGGGAGGGTCCGGGCACTGAAGCTTTCTTT.

The chain employs TRBV5-5 and TRBJ1-6; D is unclear. Trimming stripped 0 bases from V and 3 bases from J, with 7 bases between. This CDR3 spans 15 amino acids. Looked up from germline, CDR1 is SGHKS and CDR2 is YYEKEE (reference sequence). The CDR3 DNA is TGTGCCAGCAGCTTGGCTCCCAGCTATAATTCACCCCTCCACTTT. It translates to CASSLAPSYNSPLHF.

This clone was found once. The gene calls are TRBV13 and TRBJ2-2; D not resolved. This CDR3 spans 13 amino acids. Between the trimmed V and J ends, which lost 3 bases and 6 bases, there was a span of 8 bases. Germline V CDR1 and CDR2: PRHDT, FYEKMQ (reference sequence). CDR3 sequence (DNA): TGTGCCAGCAGCTTTTTTTCGTCCGGGGAGCTGTTTTTT. Protein: CASSFFSSGELFF.

CDR3 amino acids: CASSPRNMFTESTDTQYF. The CDR3 nucleotides are TGTGCCAGCTCACCCCGAAATATGTTCACAGAGAGCACAGATACGCAGTATTTT. The V call is TRBV18, the J call TRBJ2-3, with D unresolved. CDR3 length: 18 residues. V dropped 3 bases and J dropped 0 bases, with 19 bases sitting between them. CDR1 and CDR2 from the germline V gene are KGHSH and LQKENI.

CDR3 loop: CASSVAGGTDTQYF. As DNA, the CDR3 is TGTGCCAGCAGTGTAGCGGGTGGCACAGATACGCAGTATTTT. The chain uses TRBV6-4 and TRBJ2-3; TRBD2 matches at 7 bases. The CDR3 has 14 residues. The ends lost 4 bases at V and 1 base at J; junction bases unmatched: 2. Germline CDR1 MRHNA, CDR2 SNTAGT.

J is TRBJ1-1 and V is TRBV14; no reliable D call. V was cut by 4 bases and J by 3 bases, with 9 bases left in between. The CDR3 runs to 13 residues. The germline V gene encodes CDR1 SGHDN and CDR2 FVKESK. CDR3: CASSPGVYTEAFF. CDR3 DNA sequence: TGTGCCAGCAGCCCGGGTGTTTACACTGAAGCTTTCTTT.

The chain has TRBV7-6 and TRBJ1-2; 11 bases are a match to TRBD1. With V trimmed by 2 bases and J by 4 bases, 3 bases remained unmatched. The CDR3 spans 15 residues. Germline V gene sequence: CDR1 SGHVS, CDR2 FNYEAQ. CDR3 protein: CASSLSGTGGYGYTF. The CDR3 DNA follows: TGTGCCAGCAGCTTATCGGGGACAGGGGGCTATGGCTACACCTTC.

This clone was recorded a few times. The CDR3 region is CASSPSGANVLTF. The CDR3 bases are TGTGCCAGCAGCCCCTCCGGGGCCAACGTCCTGACTTTC. The chain couples TRBV12-3 or TRBV12-4 to TRBJ2-6, with D unclear. This CDR3 has 13 amino acids. Deletions cut 6 bases from V and 4 bases from J, with 7 bases between.

The chain links TRBV18 to TRBJ2-2; TRBD2 matches at 9 bases. From germline, CDR1 is KGHSH and CDR2 LQKENI. This CDR3 region has 19 residues. The V gene end was trimmed by 3 bases and the J gene end by 2 bases; junction bases not matched to a gene: 13. CDR3 protein: CASSPVKRGATNNTGELFF. The CDR3 bases are TGTGCCAGCTCACCCGTAAAGCGGGGGGCCACCAATAACACCGGGGAGCTGTTTTTT. The variable domain in full, with the rest retrieved from reference TRBV18 and TRBJ2-2, is NAGVMQNPRHLVRRRGQEARLRCSPMKGHSHVYWYRQLPEEGLKFMVYLQKENIIDESGMPKERFSAEFPKEGPSILRIQQVVRGDSAAYFCASSPVKRGATNNTGELFFGEGSRLTVL.

The V call is TRBV7-2, the J call TRBJ2-7; D is possibly TRBD1 (6 bases). Trimming cost V 5 bases and J 2 bases, with 19 bases left between them. This CDR3 contains 16 residues. Germline loops: CDR1 SGHTA, CDR2 FQGNSA. CDR3 coding DNA: TGTGCCAGCAGCCCTTATAGGGAAAAGGGGGCCTACGAGCAGTACTTC. Translation gives CASSPYREKGAYEQYF.

V and J are TRBV4-3 and TRBJ1-6, with 9 bases identical to TRBD1. The CDR3 covers 13 residues. Germline loops: CDR1 LGHNA, CDR2 YSLEER. V gave up 6 bases and J gave up 9 bases; unmatched junction bases: 3. The CDR3 spells CASRGQGGSPLHF. The DNA of the CDR3 is TGCGCCAGCAGGGGACAGGGTGGTTCACCCCTCCACTTT.